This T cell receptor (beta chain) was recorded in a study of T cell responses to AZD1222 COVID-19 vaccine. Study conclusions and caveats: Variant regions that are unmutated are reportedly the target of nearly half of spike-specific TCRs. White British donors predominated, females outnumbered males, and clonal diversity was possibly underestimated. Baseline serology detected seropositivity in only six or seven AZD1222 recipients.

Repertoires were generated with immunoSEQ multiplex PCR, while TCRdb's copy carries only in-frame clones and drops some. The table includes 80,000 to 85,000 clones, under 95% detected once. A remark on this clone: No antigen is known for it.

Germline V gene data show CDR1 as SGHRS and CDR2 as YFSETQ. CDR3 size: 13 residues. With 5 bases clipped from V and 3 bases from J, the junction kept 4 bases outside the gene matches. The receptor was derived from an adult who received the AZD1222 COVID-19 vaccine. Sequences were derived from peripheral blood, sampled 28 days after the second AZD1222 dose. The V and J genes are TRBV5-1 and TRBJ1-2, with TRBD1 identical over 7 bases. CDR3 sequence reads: CASRVTGDYGYTF. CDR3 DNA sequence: TGCGCCAGCAGGGTTACAGGGGACTATGGCTACACCTTC. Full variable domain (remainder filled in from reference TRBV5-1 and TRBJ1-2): KAGVTQTPRYLIKTRGQQVTLSCSPISGHRSVSWYQQTPGQGLQFLFEYFSETQRNKGNFPGRFSGRQFSNSRSEMNVSTLELGDSALYLCASRVTGDYGYTFGSGTRLTVV.